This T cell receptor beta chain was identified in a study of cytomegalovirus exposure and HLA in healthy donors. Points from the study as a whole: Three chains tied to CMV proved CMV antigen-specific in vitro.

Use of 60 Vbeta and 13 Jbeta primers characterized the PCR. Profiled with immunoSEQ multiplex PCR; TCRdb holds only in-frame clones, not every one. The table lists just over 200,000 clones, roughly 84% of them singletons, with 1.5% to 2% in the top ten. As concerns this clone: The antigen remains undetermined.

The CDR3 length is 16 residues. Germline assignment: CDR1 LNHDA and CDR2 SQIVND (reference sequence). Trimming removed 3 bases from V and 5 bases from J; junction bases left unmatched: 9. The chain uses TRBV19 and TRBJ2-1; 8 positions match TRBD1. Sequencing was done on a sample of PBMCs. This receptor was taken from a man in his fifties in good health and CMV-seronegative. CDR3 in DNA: TGTGCCAGTAGTATGTGGCCTACAGGGGGGAACAATGAGCAGTTCTTC. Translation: CASSMWPTGGNNEQFF.